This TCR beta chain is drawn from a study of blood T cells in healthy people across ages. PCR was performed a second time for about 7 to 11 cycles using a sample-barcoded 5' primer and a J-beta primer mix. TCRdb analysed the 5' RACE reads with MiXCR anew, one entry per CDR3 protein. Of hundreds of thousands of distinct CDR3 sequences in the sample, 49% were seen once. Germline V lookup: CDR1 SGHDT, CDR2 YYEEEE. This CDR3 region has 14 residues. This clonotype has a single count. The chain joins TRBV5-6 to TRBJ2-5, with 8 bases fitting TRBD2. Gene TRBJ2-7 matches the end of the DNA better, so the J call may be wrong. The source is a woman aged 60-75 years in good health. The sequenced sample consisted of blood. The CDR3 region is CASRFRGLAYEQYF. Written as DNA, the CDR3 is TGTGCCAGCAGATTCCGGGGACTAGCCTACGAGCAGTACTTC.